This T cell receptor (beta chain) was found in a study of shared clonotypes between healthy human individuals. Study-wide background: There were three CD4 naive, three CD4 memory, two CD8 naive and one CD8 memory plates per donor.

Germline CDR1 MNHNY, CDR2 SVGAGI (reference sequence). Trimming took off 0 bases at V and 0 bases at J, with 9 bases between the two ends. The CDR3 loop spans 16 amino acids. The count of this clone is one. CD4+ cell separation produced CD45RA+ naive and CD45RA-negative memory subsets. The repertoire was sequenced with immunoSEQ multiplex PCR; TCRdb's copy has only in-frame clones and lacks some. Of millions of clones detected, more than 80% appear once; the ten largest clones hold about 0.13%. The J gene is TRBJ1-3, the V gene TRBV6-6; possible D gene TRBD1, 6 bases. Sequencing used naive CD4+ T cells sorted from blood. The subset is: CD45RA+ positively selected. This receptor was taken from a man younger than 35 in good health. CDR3 sequence reads: CASSYSTGLSGNTIYF. The CDR3 region has the DNA TGTGCCAGCAGTTACTCGACAGGACTCTCTGGAAACACCATATATTTT.